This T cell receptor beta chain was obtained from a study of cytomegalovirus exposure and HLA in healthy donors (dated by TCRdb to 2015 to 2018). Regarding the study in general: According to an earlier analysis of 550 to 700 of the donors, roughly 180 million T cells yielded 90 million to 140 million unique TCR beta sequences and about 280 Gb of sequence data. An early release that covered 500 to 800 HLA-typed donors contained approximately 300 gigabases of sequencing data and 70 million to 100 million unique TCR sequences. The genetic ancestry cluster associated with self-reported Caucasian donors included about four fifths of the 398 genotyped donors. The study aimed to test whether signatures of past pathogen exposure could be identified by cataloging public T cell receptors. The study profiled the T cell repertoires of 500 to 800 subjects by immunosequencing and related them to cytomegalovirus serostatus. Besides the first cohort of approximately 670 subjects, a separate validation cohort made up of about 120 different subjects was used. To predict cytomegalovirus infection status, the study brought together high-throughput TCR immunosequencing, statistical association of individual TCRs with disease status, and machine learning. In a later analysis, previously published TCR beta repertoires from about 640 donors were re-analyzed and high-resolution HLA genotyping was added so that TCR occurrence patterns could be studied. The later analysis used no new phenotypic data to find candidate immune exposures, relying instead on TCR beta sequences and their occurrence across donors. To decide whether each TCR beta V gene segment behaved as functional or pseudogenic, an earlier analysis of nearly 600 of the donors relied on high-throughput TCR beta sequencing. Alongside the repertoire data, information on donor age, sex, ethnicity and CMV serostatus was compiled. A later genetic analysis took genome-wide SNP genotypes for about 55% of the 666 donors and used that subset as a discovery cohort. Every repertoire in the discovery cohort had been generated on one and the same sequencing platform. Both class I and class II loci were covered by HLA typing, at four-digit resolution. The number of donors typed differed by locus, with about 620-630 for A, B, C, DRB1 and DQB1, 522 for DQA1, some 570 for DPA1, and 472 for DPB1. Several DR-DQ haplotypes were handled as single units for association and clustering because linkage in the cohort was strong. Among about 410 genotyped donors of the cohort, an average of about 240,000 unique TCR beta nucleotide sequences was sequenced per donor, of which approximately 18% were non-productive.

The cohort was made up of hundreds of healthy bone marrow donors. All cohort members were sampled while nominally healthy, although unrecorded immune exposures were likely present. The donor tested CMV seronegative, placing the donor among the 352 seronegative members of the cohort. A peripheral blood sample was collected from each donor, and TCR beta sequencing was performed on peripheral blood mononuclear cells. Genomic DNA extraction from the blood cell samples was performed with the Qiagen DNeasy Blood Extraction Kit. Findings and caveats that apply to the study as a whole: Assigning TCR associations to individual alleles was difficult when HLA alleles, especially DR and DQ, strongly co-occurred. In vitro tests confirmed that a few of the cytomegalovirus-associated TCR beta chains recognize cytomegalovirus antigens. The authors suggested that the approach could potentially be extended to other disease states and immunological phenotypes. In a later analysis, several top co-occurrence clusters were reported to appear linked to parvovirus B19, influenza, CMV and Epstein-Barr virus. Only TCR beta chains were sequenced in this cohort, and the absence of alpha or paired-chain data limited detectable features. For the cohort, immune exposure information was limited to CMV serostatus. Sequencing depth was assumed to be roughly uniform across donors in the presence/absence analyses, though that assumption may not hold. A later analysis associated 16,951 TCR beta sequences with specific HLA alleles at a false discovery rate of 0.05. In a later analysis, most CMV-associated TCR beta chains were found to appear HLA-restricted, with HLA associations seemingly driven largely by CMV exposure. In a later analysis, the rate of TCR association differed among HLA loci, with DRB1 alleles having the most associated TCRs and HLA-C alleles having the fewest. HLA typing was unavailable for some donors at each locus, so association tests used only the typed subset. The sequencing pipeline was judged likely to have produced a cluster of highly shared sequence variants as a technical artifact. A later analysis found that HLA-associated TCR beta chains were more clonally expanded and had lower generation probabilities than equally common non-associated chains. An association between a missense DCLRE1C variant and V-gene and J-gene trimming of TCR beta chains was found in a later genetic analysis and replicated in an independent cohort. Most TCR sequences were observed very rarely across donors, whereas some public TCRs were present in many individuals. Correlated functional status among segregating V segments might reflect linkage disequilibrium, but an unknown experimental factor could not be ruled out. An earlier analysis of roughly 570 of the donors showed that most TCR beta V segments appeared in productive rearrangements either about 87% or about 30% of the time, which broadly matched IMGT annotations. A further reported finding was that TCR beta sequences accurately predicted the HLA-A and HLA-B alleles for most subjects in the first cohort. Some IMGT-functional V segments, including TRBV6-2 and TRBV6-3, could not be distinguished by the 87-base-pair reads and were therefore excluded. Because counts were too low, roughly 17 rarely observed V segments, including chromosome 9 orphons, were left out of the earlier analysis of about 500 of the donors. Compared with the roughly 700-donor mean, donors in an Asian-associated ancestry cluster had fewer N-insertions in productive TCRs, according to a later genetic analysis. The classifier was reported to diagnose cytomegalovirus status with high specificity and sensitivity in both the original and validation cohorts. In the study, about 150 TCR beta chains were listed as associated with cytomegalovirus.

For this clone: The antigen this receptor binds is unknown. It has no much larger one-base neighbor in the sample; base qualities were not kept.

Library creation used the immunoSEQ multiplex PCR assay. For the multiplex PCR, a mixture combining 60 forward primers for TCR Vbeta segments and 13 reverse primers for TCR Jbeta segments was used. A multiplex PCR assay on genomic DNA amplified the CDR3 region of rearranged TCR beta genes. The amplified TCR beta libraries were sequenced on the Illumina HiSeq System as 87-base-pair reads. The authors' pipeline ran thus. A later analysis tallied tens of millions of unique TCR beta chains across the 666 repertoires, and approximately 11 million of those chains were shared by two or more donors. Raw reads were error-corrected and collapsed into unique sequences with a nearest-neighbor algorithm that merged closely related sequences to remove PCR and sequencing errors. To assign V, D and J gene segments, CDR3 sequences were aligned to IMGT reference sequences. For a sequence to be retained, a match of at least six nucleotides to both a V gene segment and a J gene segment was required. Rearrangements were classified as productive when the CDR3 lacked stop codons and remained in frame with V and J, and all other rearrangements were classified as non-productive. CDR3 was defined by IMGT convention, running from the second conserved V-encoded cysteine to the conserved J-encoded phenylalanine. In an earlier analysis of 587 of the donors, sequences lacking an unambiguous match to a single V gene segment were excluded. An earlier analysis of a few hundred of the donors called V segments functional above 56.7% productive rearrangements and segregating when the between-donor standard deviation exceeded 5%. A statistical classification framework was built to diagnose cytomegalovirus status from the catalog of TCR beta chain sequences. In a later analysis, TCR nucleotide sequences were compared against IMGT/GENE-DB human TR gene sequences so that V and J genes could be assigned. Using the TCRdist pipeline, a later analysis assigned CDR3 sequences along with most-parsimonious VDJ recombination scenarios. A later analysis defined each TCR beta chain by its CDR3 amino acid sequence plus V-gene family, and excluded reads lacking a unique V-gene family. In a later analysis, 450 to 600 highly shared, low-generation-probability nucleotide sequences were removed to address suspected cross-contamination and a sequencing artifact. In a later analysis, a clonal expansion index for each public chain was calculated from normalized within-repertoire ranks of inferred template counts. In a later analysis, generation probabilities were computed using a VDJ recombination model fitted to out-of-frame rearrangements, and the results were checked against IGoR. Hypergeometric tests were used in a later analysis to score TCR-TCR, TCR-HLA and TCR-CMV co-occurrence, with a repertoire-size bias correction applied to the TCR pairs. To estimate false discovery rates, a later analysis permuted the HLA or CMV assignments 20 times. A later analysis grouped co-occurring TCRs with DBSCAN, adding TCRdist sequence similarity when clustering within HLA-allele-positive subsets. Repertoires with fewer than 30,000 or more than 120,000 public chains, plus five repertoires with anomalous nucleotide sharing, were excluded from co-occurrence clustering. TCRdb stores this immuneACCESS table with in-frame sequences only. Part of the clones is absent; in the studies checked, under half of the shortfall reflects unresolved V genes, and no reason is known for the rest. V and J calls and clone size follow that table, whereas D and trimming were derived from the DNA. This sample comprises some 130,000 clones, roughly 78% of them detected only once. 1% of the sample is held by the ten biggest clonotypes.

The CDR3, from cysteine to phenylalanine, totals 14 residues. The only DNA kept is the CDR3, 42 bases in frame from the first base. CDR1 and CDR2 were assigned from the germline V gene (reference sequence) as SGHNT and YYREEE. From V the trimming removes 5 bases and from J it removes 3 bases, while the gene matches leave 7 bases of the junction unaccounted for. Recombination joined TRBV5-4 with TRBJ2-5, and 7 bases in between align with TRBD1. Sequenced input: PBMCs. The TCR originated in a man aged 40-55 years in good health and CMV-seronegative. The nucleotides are TGTGCCAGCAGGCCGGGACAGTCCGAAGAGACCCAGTACTTC. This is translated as CASRPGQSEETQYF.